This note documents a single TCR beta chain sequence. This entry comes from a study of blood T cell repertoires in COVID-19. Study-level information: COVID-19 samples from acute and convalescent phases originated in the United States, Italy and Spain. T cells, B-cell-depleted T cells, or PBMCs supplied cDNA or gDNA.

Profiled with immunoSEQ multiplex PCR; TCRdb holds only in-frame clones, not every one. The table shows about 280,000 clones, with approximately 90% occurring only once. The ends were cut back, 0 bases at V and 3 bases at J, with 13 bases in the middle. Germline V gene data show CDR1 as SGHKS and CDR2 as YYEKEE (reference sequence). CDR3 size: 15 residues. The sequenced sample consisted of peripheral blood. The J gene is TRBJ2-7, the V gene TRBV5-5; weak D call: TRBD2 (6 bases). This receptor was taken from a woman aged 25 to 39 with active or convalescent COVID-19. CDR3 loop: CASSLAGAGYYEQYF. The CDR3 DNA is TGTGCCAGCAGCTTGGCCGGGGCGGGGTACTACGAGCAGTACTTC.